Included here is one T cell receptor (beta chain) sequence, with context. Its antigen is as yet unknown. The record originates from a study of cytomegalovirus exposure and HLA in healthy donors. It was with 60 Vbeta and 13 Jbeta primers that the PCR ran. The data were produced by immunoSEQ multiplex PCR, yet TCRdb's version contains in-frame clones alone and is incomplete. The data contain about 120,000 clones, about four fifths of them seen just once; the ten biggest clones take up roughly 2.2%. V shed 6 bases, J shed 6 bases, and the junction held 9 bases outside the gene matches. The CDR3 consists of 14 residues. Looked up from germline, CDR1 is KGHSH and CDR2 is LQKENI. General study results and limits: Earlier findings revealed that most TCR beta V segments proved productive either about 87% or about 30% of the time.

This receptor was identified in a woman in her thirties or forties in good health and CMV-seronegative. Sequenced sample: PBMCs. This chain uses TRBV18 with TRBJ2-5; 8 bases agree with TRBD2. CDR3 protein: CASSEGLARKTQYF. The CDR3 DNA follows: TGTGCCAGCTCGGAAGGACTAGCTCGCAAGACCCAGTACTTC.